The 27 T cell receptor beta chains below were found in one sample sequenced in a study of T cells in Graves' hyperthyroidism and ophthalmopathy. Regions amplified from RNA transcripts were the TCR beta CDR3 regions. Primed by the HTBI set, a first-round RT-PCR was run on the TCR CDR3. TCRdb re-called the multiplex PCR reads through MiXCR, storing one row per CDR3 protein. In the table there are about 520,000 distinct CDR3 sequences, roughly 20% of which are singletons. The sample consisted of blood. The source of these receptors is a man aged 18 to 30 with Graves' hyperthyroidism.

CDR3 DNA: TGTGCCACCAGTGATTTGTCGGACCAAGAGACCCAGTACTTC. The encoded protein is CATSDLSDQETQYF. The rearrangement links TRBV24-1 to TRBJ2-5; D gene unclear. Trimming pared 0 bases from V and 0 bases from J, leaving 4 bases between. The CDR3 runs to 14 residues. Per germline, CDR1 KGHDR and CDR2 SFDVKD.

Many counts were recorded for this clonotype. The chain couples TRBV6-1 to TRBJ1-1; the D gene is possibly TRBD1 (5 bases). The CDR3 length is 15 residues. In germline, CDR1 is MNHNS, CDR2 SASEGT. The V and J ends lost 5 bases and 1 base respectively, with 14 bases between them. The CDR3 loop is CASSPRVRGNTEAFF. DNA of the CDR3: TGTGCCAGCAGTCCCAGGGTAAGGGGGAACACTGAAGCTTTCTTT.

V usage is TRBV6-4 and J usage is TRBJ1-6, with 7 bases aligning to TRBD1. Germline CDR1 MRHNA, CDR2 SNTAGT. V dropped 6 bases and J dropped 9; count of bases not matched to a gene: 14. This CDR3 has 16 residues. Here the CDR3 DNA reads TGTGCCAGCAGGAGGACAGGTCAATCTTCTGGTTCACCCCTCCACTTT. Translated: CASRRTGQSSGSPLHF.

Ten or more counts support this clonotype. The chain couples TRBV12-3 or TRBV12-4 to TRBJ2-4; 8 bases line up with TRBD1. This CDR3 is 14 amino acids long. V lost 7 bases to trimming and J lost 5 bases; unmatched junction nucleotides: 7. The CDR3 DNA is TGTGCCAGCACCAAGACAGGGGTACAAAACATTCAGTACTTC. It specifies CASTKTGVQNIQYF.

The chain carries TRBV28 and TRBJ2-5, with 7 positions matching TRBD1. V dropped 2 bases and J dropped 4; count of bases not matched to a gene: 7. Germline V gene data show CDR1 as MDHEN and CDR2 as SYDVKM. This CDR3 is 15 amino acids long. The CDR3 sequence: CASSLAQGVRETQYF. CDR3 sequence (DNA): TGTGCCAGCAGTTTAGCCCAGGGGGTTCGAGAGACCCAGTACTTC.

The chain combines TRBV20-1 with TRBJ2-7; D perhaps matches TRBD2 (6 bases). V was cut by 1 base and J by 2 bases, with 12 bases left in between. The CDR3 is 14 amino acids. From germline, CDR1 is DFQATT and CDR2 SNEGSKA (reference sequence). The CDR3 reads CSARGRDGAYEQYF. CDR3 nucleotides: TGCAGTGCTAGAGGGAGGGACGGGGCCTACGAGCAGTACTTC.

Concerning this clonotype: Since a much larger clone is just one base distant, this may be a read error. The chain joins TRBV20-1 to TRBJ1-1; a weak D match, TRBD1 (6 bases). The germline gives CDR1 DFQATT, CDR2 SNEGSKA (reference sequence). The CDR3 totals 11 residues. In DNA, the CDR3 is TGCAGCCCAGGGGTTTCCACTGAAGCTTTCTTT. Residues: CSPGVSTEAFF.

This clonotype was observed at least ten times. This sequence joins TRBV28 and TRBJ2-7; 7 bases are a match to TRBD1. Germline V gives CDR1 MDHEN, CDR2 SYDVKM. This CDR3 is built from 13 residues. Trimming cost V 2 bases and J 7 bases; bases outside gene matches: 5. As DNA, the CDR3 is TGTGCCAGCAGTTTAAGACAGGGTGTGGAGCAGTACTTC. This gives the protein CASSLRQGVEQYF.

The table lists this clonotype with a few counts. The chain carries TRBV19 and TRBJ2-7, with D unclear. The V gene lost 3 bases and the J gene lost 3 bases, with 15 bases spanning the gap. CDR3 size: 15 residues. Germline lookup yields CDR1 LNHDA and CDR2 SQIVND (reference sequence). This CDR3 reads CASSITRSEVYEQYF. CDR3 coding DNA: TGTGCCAGTAGTATCACGAGGTCAGAGGTCTACGAGCAGTACTTC. The full variable domain, completed using reference TRBV19 and TRBJ2-7, is DGGITQSPKYLFRKEGQNVTLSCEQNLNHDAMYWYRQDPGQGLRLIYYSQIVNDFQKGDIAEGYSVSREKKESFPLTVTSAQKNPTAFYLCASSITRSEVYEQYFGPGTRLTVT.

The V gene is TRBV19, the J gene TRBJ1-1; D is possibly TRBD1 (5 bases). Germline loops: CDR1 LNHDA, CDR2 SQIVND (reference sequence). V lost 1 base to trimming and J lost 4 bases, with 13 bases between them. The CDR3 has 15 amino acids. CDR3 amino acids: CASSIGGDGTTEAFF. CDR3 nucleotide sequence: TGTGCCAGTAGTATAGGAGGGGACGGGACCACTGAAGCTTTCTTT.

Many counts were recorded for this clonotype. This chain joins TRBV7-8 and TRBJ1-2; no clear D gene. The CDR3 has 16 amino acids. Germline CDR1 SGHVS, CDR2 FQNEAQ. The V gene lost 3 bases and the J gene lost 6 bases, with 20 bases spanning the gap. The CDR3 bases are TGTGCCAGCAGCTTTAACTACCTACGCCGGAGGGATGGCTACACCTTC. Its protein product is CASSFNYLRRRDGYTF. The full variable domain, rest sourced from reference TRBV7-8 and TRBJ1-2, is GAGVSQSPRYKVAKRGQDVALRCDPISGHVSLFWYQQALGQGPEFLTYFQNEAQLDKSGLPSDRFFAERPEGSVSTLKIQRTQQEDSAVYLCASSFNYLRRRDGYTFGSGTRLTVV.

This clonotype appeared many times. The chain uses TRBV9 and TRBJ2-7; D might be TRBD2 (7 bases). Trimming took 0 bases from V and 2 from J, leaving 12 bases between them. The CDR3 consists of 15 residues. Germline V gives CDR1 SGDLS, CDR2 YYNGEE. CDR3 residues: CASSVGGGPTYEQYF. The CDR3 DNA is TGTGCCAGCAGCGTAGGGGGGGGCCCGACCTACGAGCAGTACTTC.

This clonotype has just a few counts. The chain is built from TRBV9 and TRBJ1-2; 7 bases fit TRBD1. V gave up 5 bases and J gave up 1 base; unmatched junction bases: 11. Germline CDR1 reads SGDLS; CDR2 reads YYNGEE. This CDR3 has 16 residues. CDR3 in amino acids: CASSGAGGRGNYGYTF. Here the CDR3 DNA reads TGTGCCAGCAGTGGTGCAGGGGGAAGGGGTAACTATGGCTACACCTTC.

Ten or more counts support this clonotype. The chain recombines TRBV6-1 with TRBJ1-5; TRBD1 is a possible D gene (6 bases). Trimming cost V 5 bases and J 4 bases, with 15 bases left between them. Looked up from germline, CDR1 is MNHNS and CDR2 is SASEGT. The CDR3 has 15 amino acids. CDR3 in amino acids: CASSKYRAKNQPQHF. The CDR3 DNA follows: TGTGCCAGCAGTAAGTACAGGGCAAAAAATCAGCCCCAGCATTTT.

This clonotype was picked up many times. The rearrangement uses TRBV24-1 and TRBJ1-5; D possibly corresponds to TRBD1 (5 bases). Germline CDR1 KGHDR, CDR2 SFDVKD. The germline V and J ends were trimmed by 2 bases and 6 bases, with 13 bases remaining between them. This CDR3 spans 15 amino acids. This CDR3 is CATSDSLGGGQPQHF. CDR3 bases: TGTGCCACCAGTGATTCCCTGGGGGGTGGTCAGCCCCAGCATTTT.

This clonotype has ten or more counts. The J gene is TRBJ2-5, the V gene TRBV12-3 or TRBV12-4; D is uncertain. The CDR3 has 13 amino acids. Trimming stripped 3 bases from V and 7 bases from J, with 12 bases between. The CDR3 bases are TGTGCCAGCAGTTTCGGTCTTTCTGGGACCCAGTACTTC. Translated, it gives CASSFGLSGTQYF.

At least ten counts were recorded for this clonotype. The rearrangement links TRBV30 to TRBJ2-5, with a possible D match to TRBD1 (6 bases). Trimming took off 5 bases at V and 2 bases at J, with 15 bases between the two ends. CDR3 length: 14 residues. From germline, CDR1 is GTSNPN and CDR2 SVGIG (reference sequence). CDR3 residues: CAWDYGQRQETQYF. The DNA for the CDR3 is TGTGCCTGGGATTACGGACAGAGGCAAGAGACCCAGTACTTC.

This clonotype showed up many times. This chain uses TRBV2 with TRBJ2-5, with D unresolved. Germline lookup yields CDR1 SNHLY and CDR2 FYNNEI. This CDR3 spans 17 amino acids. V lost 0 bases and J lost 4, with 18 bases in between. The chain's CDR3 is CASSEAKSMAPAETQYF. The CDR3, as DNA: TGTGCCAGCAGTGAAGCCAAAAGTATGGCCCCAGCAGAGACCCAGTACTTC.

This clonotype has a count of ten or more. The chain is built from TRBV6-2 or TRBV6-3 and TRBJ2-7; TRBD2 aligns across 7 bases. Trimming took 1 base from V and 5 from J; bases not matched to a gene: 11. Germline V gives CDR1 MNHEY, CDR2 SVGEGT. The CDR3 contains 16 residues. DNA of the CDR3: TGTGCCAGCAGTTACTTCCAGCGGGGCCTTGTGGACGAGCAGTACTTC. It codes for CASSYFQRGLVDEQYF.

There are many counts of this clonotype. The chain is built from TRBV6-1 and TRBJ2-2; 11 nucleotides match TRBD2. Germline lookup yields CDR1 MNHNS and CDR2 SASEGT. V was pared by 11 bases and J by 7 bases, with 9 bases of the junction left unmatched. CDR3 size: 14 residues. The CDR3, as DNA: TGTGCCGCGGGGCTAGCGGGGGGAAGCGGGGAGCTGTTTTTT. Encoded protein: CAAGLAGGSGELFF.

The CDR3 protein is CASSSTAGDQPQHF. The CDR3 DNA sequence: TGCGCCAGCAGCTCGACGGCCGGAGATCAGCCCCAGCATTTT. The V call is TRBV5-1, the J call TRBJ1-5; D remains ambiguous. This CDR3 has 14 residues. The germline V gene has CDR1 SGHRS and CDR2 YFSETQ. The V gene lost 3 bases and the J gene lost 5 bases, with 12 bases spanning the gap. The whole variable domain, filled in from reference TRBV5-1 and TRBJ1-5, reads KAGVTQTPRYLIKTRGQQVTLSCSPISGHRSVSWYQQTPGQGLQFLFEYFSETQRNKGNFPGRFSGRQFSNSRSEMNVSTLELGDSALYLCASSSTAGDQPQHFGDGTRLSIL.

The chain uses TRBV11-2 and TRBJ2-5; 10 bases are shared with TRBD2. J gave up 5 bases and V 3 bases, and 12 bases lay outside the gene matches. There are 17 residues in the CDR3. Germline V gene sequence: CDR1 SGHAT, CDR2 FQNNGV. The CDR3 spells CASSFLPSGGLMETQYF. CDR3 DNA sequence: TGTGCCAGCAGCTTCCTCCCTAGCGGGGGTCTCATGGAGACCCAGTACTTC.

V is TRBV4-1 and J is TRBJ2-5; D unresolved. Trimming removed 3 bases from V and 5 bases from J, with 16 bases in between. The CDR3 consists of 15 residues. CDR1 is MGHRA, CDR2 YSYEKL, per germline. CDR3 region: CASSHMGNFRETQYF. The DNA for the CDR3 is TGCGCCAGCAGCCACATGGGTAATTTCCGGGAGACCCAGTACTTC.

This clonotype was picked up many times. The chain carries TRBV12-3 or TRBV12-4 and TRBJ1-3; the match to TRBD1 covers 8 bases. This CDR3 has 15 residues. J was trimmed by 0 bases and V by 6 bases; bases with no gene match: 4. The CDR3 protein is CASSPGQVSGNTIYF. For the CDR3, the DNA is TGTGCCAGCAGCCCGGGACAGGTCTCTGGAAACACCATATATTTT.

The CDR3: CASRPAGPTNTEAFF. The DNA for the CDR3 is TGTGCCAGCAGGCCAGCGGGACCGACGAACACTGAAGCTTTCTTT. The V call is TRBV6-1, the J call TRBJ1-1; maybe TRBD1 (5 bases). The V and J ends lost 6 bases and 1 base respectively, with 15 bases between them. The CDR3 spans 15 residues. Germline CDR1 is MNHNS and CDR2 is SASEGT.

The chain joins TRBV29-1 to TRBJ2-5; D assignment may be TRBD1 or TRBD2 (6 bases each). Trimming cost V 3 bases and J 3 bases, with 20 bases left between them. The CDR3 has 16 residues. Germline V gene data show CDR1 as SQVTM and CDR2 as ANQGSEA. CDR3 DNA sequence: TGCAGCGTTGACAGGTTCGGGGGACAAATAGAAGAGACCCAGTACTTC. Amino acid sequence: CSVDRFGGQIEETQYF.

The table lists this clonotype with many counts. Here the CDR3 reads CASSHPAGPESGNTIYF. The CDR3 DNA reads as TGTGCCAGCAGTCACCCCGCAGGGCCTGAGTCTGGAAACACCATATATTTT. This sequence joins TRBV6-4 and TRBJ1-3; weak D call: TRBD1 (5 bases). Germline CDR1 reads MRHNA; CDR2 reads SNTAGT. CDR3 size: 17 residues. V was trimmed by 5 bases and J by 1 base, leaving 18 bases between them.